These 27 T cell receptor beta chains share one sample of origin, sequenced in a study of T cells in Graves' hyperthyroidism and ophthalmopathy. RNA transcripts were the template for amplifying TCR beta CDR3 regions. When the TCR CDR3 underwent first-round RT-PCR, the HTBI primer set was used. TCRdb re-called the multiplex PCR reads through MiXCR, storing one row per CDR3 protein. This sample has hundreds of thousands of distinct CDR3 sequences, with around 15% found just once. The source material was blood. These receptor sequences come from a woman under 30 with Graves' hyperthyroidism.

V and J are TRBV19 and TRBJ1-5, with 9 nucleotides matching TRBD1. Per the germline V gene, CDR1 is LNHDA and CDR2 is SQIVND (reference sequence). The CDR3 contains 15 residues. The CDR3 region is CGTRRGGTGGQPQHF. Here the CDR3 DNA reads TGTGGCACCCGAAGAGGTGGAACAGGGGGCCAGCCCCAGCATTTT.

CDR3 sequence: CASSENGLAIYEQFF. CDR3 coding DNA: TGTGCCAGCAGTGAGAACGGCCTAGCTATCTATGAGCAGTTCTTC. The chain employs TRBV2 and TRBJ2-1; tentatively, D is TRBD2 (5 bases). The CDR3 loop spans 15 amino acids. Trimming removed 3 bases from V and 8 bases from J, with 17 bases in between. The germline gives CDR1 SNHLY, CDR2 FYNNEI.

V gene TRBV5-1 combines with J gene TRBJ1-1; D remains unclear. The CDR3 spans 13 residues. The germline V and J ends were trimmed by 0 bases and 3 bases, with 6 bases remaining between them. Germline V gives CDR1 SGHRS, CDR2 YFSETQ. This CDR3 is CASSLGWDTEAFF. CDR3 DNA sequence: TGCGCCAGCAGCTTGGGGTGGGACACTGAAGCTTTCTTT.

Only a few counts were recorded for this clonotype. V and J are TRBV18 and TRBJ1-3; D gene ambiguous. The CDR3 spans 14 residues. CDR1 KGHSH and CDR2 LQKENI come from the germline V gene. Trimming pared 4 bases from V and 2 bases from J, leaving 9 bases between. CDR3 coding DNA: TGTGCCAGCTCACAACAGTCGGCTGGAAACACCATATATTTT. It yields the protein CASSQQSAGNTIYF. Looking up the rest from reference TRBV18 and TRBJ1-3 gives the full variable domain: NAGVMQNPRHLVRRRGQEARLRCSPMKGHSHVYWYRQLPEEGLKFMVYLQKENIIDESGMPKERFSAEFPKEGPSILRIQQVVRGDSAAYFCASSQQSAGNTIYFGEGSWLTVV.

About this clonotype itself: A single base separates this from a much larger clone, so it may be a read error. The chain employs TRBV6-2 or TRBV6-3 and TRBJ1-2; D gene unclear. Germline assignment: CDR1 MNHEY and CDR2 SVGEGT. Deletions cut 5 bases from V and 3 bases from J, with 10 bases between. The CDR3 runs to 13 residues. Here the CDR3 reads CASSPGGYYGYTF. The CDR3 bases are TGTGCCAGCAGTCCGGGCGGCTACTATGGCTACACCTTC.

This clonotype was found a few times. This chain uses TRBV14 with TRBJ2-5; no firm D call. Trimming shortened V by 2 bases and J by 0 bases, and 10 bases separated the two germline ends. This CDR3 comprises 15 residues. CDR1 is SGHDN, CDR2 FVKESK, per germline. CDR3 DNA sequence: TGTGCCAGCAGCCAAAGAGCGTGGTACCAAGAGACCCAGTACTTC. This sequence encodes CASSQRAWYQETQYF.

A single count supports this clonotype. The V call is TRBV24-1, the J call TRBJ1-5; possibly TRBD1 for D (5 bases). Looked up from germline, CDR1 is KGHDR and CDR2 is SFDVKD. The CDR3 spans 15 residues. With 4 bases removed from V and 0 bases from J, the gap between germline ends came to 9 bases. As DNA, the CDR3 is TGTGCCACCAGTGAGGACACAGATAGCAATCAGCCCCAGCATTTT. The encoded protein is CATSEDTDSNQPQHF.

Ten or more counts support this clonotype. The V and J genes are TRBV4-1 and TRBJ2-6, with D tentatively TRBD2 (7 bases). The germline V and J ends were trimmed by 1 base and 4 bases, with 17 bases remaining between them. Germline assignment: CDR1 MGHRA and CDR2 YSYEKL. CDR3 length equals 18 residues. The CDR3 DNA reads as TGCGCCAGCAGCCAAGGACGGGGGGCAGCTGGCGGGGCCAACGTCCTGACTTTC. Its translation: CASSQGRGAAGGANVLTF.

This sequence joins TRBV9 and TRBJ2-5; D unclear. Deletions cut 4 bases from V and 4 bases from J, with 14 bases between. The V gene's germline CDR1 is SGDLS and CDR2 YYNGEE. This CDR3 is 14 amino acids long. The CDR3: CASSPNPPSETQYF. CDR3 in DNA: TGTGCCAGCAGCCCAAACCCTCCCTCAGAGACCCAGTACTTC.

In its sample, this clonotype was seen many times. The genes are TRBV7-9 and TRBJ2-1; D is possibly TRBD1 or TRBD2 (5 bases each). CDR3 length: 19 amino acids. Germline CDR1 reads SEHNR; CDR2 reads FQNEAQ (reference sequence). The V end lost 2 bases, the J end lost 0 bases, and 20 bases lay between the germline ends. CDR3: CASSLWIGDLTSSYNEQFF. The DNA for the CDR3 is TGTGCCAGCAGCTTATGGATTGGGGACCTAACAAGCTCCTACAATGAGCAGTTCTTC.

This sequence joins TRBV6-2 or TRBV6-3 and TRBJ2-7, with D unresolved. The V and J ends lost 1 base and 4 bases respectively, with 5 bases between them. Germline CDR1 reads MNHEY; CDR2 reads SVGEGT. The CDR3 runs 12 residues. CDR3: CASSYFVYEQYF. In DNA form, the CDR3 reads TGTGCCAGCAGTTACTTTGTGTACGAGCAGTACTTC.

The V and J genes are TRBV7-2 and TRBJ1-5, with 9 bases identical to TRBD1. CDR1 is SGHTA, CDR2 FQGNSA, per germline. CDR3 length: 17 residues. Unmatched junction bases numbered 11, after V lost 1 base and J lost 7 bases. In DNA, the CDR3 is TGTGCCAGCAGCTTAGGGCTAGGACAGGGGCCCCACCAGCCCCAGCATTTT. Translated, it gives CASSLGLGQGPHQPQHF.

There are a few counts of this clonotype. The chain employs TRBV6-2 or TRBV6-3 and TRBJ1-2, with TRBD1 matching over 7 bases. Losses at the gene ends were 3 bases for V and 4 bases for J; bases not matched to a gene: 17. The CDR3 loop spans 18 amino acids. Germline assignment: CDR1 MNHEY and CDR2 SVGEGT. CDR3: CASSYSLGGSRQGYGYTF. The CDR3 DNA sequence: TGTGCCAGCAGTTATAGCCTCGGCGGTTCTAGACAGGGCTATGGCTACACCTTC.

This chain uses TRBV6-5 with TRBJ1-6, with D hard to call. There are 14 residues in the CDR3. CDR1 is MNHEY, CDR2 SVGAGI, per germline. V gave up 2 bases and J gave up 7 bases, with 9 bases separating them. CDR3 in DNA: TGTGCCAGCAGTTACCGCCAGGCCAATTCACCCCTCCACTTT. It is translated as CASSYRQANSPLHF.

V and J are TRBV6-6 and TRBJ2-6; a possible D gene is TRBD2 (7 bases). Trimming left V 2 bases short and J 0 bases short, with 17 bases between. This CDR3 is 19 amino acids long. Germline-derived CDR1 and CDR2 are MNHNY and SVGAGI (reference sequence). The CDR3 spells CASSYSGGGGNSGANVLTF. The CDR3 nucleotides are TGTGCCAGCAGTTACAGTGGAGGGGGGGGCAACTCTGGGGCCAACGTCCTGACTTTC.

This clonotype was detected once. CDR3 protein: CASRNRRSGFGIEQYF. The DNA of the CDR3 is TGTGCCAGCAGAAACAGAAGAAGCGGGTTTGGGATCGAGCAGTACTTC. V gene TRBV2 combines with J gene TRBJ2-7; tentative D call: TRBD2 (6 bases). V was pared by 6 bases and J by 6 bases, with 24 bases between. CDR1 is SNHLY and CDR2 is FYNNEI in the germline V gene. CDR3 length equals 16 residues.

This clonotype was observed a few times. The chain couples TRBV2 to TRBJ1-5; weak D call: TRBD1 (6 bases). Per germline, CDR1 SNHLY and CDR2 FYNNEI. V lost 10 bases and J 4 bases, leaving 14 bases between the germline ends. This CDR3 contains 13 residues. The CDR3 spells CATHAGANQPQHF. CDR3 sequence (DNA): TGTGCCACCCATGCAGGGGCTAATCAGCCCCAGCATTTT.

This clonotype was recorded many times. The chain recombines TRBV3-1 with TRBJ1-1; 10 bases agree with TRBD1. Germline V gives CDR1 LGHDT, CDR2 YNNKEL (reference sequence). The CDR3 consists of 15 residues. V was clipped by 0 bases and J by 8 bases; unmatched bases: 6. The CDR3 protein is CASSQEGTGAPEAFF. As DNA, the CDR3 is TGTGCCAGCAGCCAAGAAGGGACAGGGGCCCCGGAAGCTTTCTTT.

The V and J genes are TRBV5-4 and TRBJ2-2, with no clear D. The CDR3 covers 15 residues. The V gene lost 2 bases and the J gene lost 4 bases, with 12 bases spanning the gap. The germline gives CDR1 SGHNT, CDR2 YYREEE (reference sequence). The CDR3 DNA reads as TGTGCCAGCAGCTTAGGTAGTTGGAGCACCGGGGAGCTGTTTTTT. It specifies CASSLGSWSTGELFF.

The chain has TRBV20-1 and TRBJ2-3, with D perhaps TRBD2 (6 bases). The germline V gene has CDR1 DFQATT and CDR2 SNEGSKA (reference sequence). Trimming pared 1 base from V and 7 bases from J, leaving 24 bases between. This CDR3 has 17 amino acids. Here the CDR3 reads CSARARQDYLLVHTQYF. The CDR3 nucleotides read TGCAGTGCTAGAGCTCGTCAGGACTACCTCCTCGTCCATACGCAGTATTTT.

The chain links TRBV18 to TRBJ2-7, with D unresolved. The germline V gene has CDR1 KGHSH and CDR2 LQKENI. The CDR3 contains 14 residues. The V and J ends lost 2 bases and 1 base respectively, with 9 bases between them. This chain's CDR3 is CASSPGYRSYEQYF. For the CDR3, the DNA is TGTGCCAGCTCACCAGGGTACCGGTCCTACGAGCAGTACTTC.

This clonotype was observed at least ten times. The rearrangement joins TRBV6-1 to TRBJ2-3; possibly TRBD2 for D (6 bases). V lost 6 bases and J 5 bases, leaving 15 bases between the germline ends. This CDR3 comprises 14 residues. Germline V gene data show CDR1 as MNHNS and CDR2 as SASEGT. In DNA form, the CDR3 reads TGTGCCAGCAGCGTAGCGGCCACCGGAGATACGCAGTATTTT. As protein: CASSVAATGDTQYF.

The table lists this clonotype with many counts. The chain is built from TRBV12-3 or TRBV12-4 and TRBJ2-3; D is unclear. The CDR3 length is 13 residues. The V gene lost 5 bases and the J gene lost 0 bases, with 6 bases spanning the gap. The CDR3 region is CASSTASTDTQYF. Here the CDR3 DNA reads TGTGCCAGCAGTACCGCTAGCACAGATACGCAGTATTTT.

Only a few counts were recorded for this clonotype. The V gene is TRBV11-2, the J gene TRBJ2-1; 9 bases are a match to TRBD2. CDR1 is SGHAT and CDR2 is FQNNGV in the germline V gene. This CDR3 contains 16 residues. Unmatched junction bases numbered 11, after V lost 2 bases and J lost 9 bases. In DNA form, the CDR3 reads TGTGCCAGCAGCTTAAATGTGGGACTAGCAGCTGGTGAGCAGTTCTTC. Its translation is CASSLNVGLAAGEQFF.

This clonotype was seen repeatedly, ten times or more. The chain combines TRBV28 with TRBJ1-2; D is uncertain. V was trimmed by 2 bases and J by 3 bases, leaving 4 bases between them. From germline, CDR1 is MDHEN and CDR2 SYDVKM. There are 12 residues in the CDR3. The CDR3 DNA reads as TGTGCCAGCAGTTTACGTGACTATGGCTACACCTTC. Translating it yields CASSLRDYGYTF.

This clonotype was counted many times. The chain joins TRBV12-3 or TRBV12-4 to TRBJ2-3; D is unresolved. This CDR3 has 14 residues. V was cut by 2 bases and J by 4 bases, with 10 bases left in between. CDR3 residues: CASSLRHGADTQYF. The CDR3 nucleotides read TGTGCCAGCAGTTTAAGGCATGGGGCAGATACGCAGTATTTT.

The V gene is TRBV7-6, the J gene TRBJ2-7; 12 nucleotides match TRBD2. With 1 base clipped from V and 7 bases from J, the junction kept 8 bases outside the gene matches. Germline V CDR1 and CDR2: SGHVS, FNYEAQ. The CDR3 extends over 16 amino acids. CDR3: CASSLVLAGGPREQYF. CDR3 DNA sequence: TGTGCCAGCAGCTTAGTCCTAGCGGGAGGGCCGAGGGAGCAGTACTTC.